This T cell receptor (beta chain) was captured in a study of T-cell reconstitution after alpha-beta-depleted transplantation in children. This CDR3 has 18 amino acids. The V end was cut by 7 bases, the J end by 0 bases, with 19 bases between. Germline V lookup: CDR1 SNHLY, CDR2 FYNNEI. Study-wide results and limits: Diversity and T-cell counts at one year after transplant derived mostly from new T cells. At around two months after transplant, the alpha-beta T cells were reportedly derived from several hundred expanded clones that came from non-depleted graft cells.

The TCRbeta library was prepared with unique molecular identifiers. MiXCR was run by TCRdb on the PCR reads, yielding one entry per CDR3 protein. The repertoire holds some 110,000 distinct CDR3 sequences, with around 10% as singletons. In this sample, this clonotype turned up a few times. Its antigen is still unknown. The TCR sequence derives from a boy younger than 10 with acute lymphoblastic leukemia, due to receive a stem cell transplant. The chain carries TRBV2 and TRBJ2-6; D perhaps matches TRBD1 (6 bases). Sequenced here: PBMCs, sampled before TCRalphabeta/CD19-depleted stem cell transplant. The CDR3 DNA sequence: TGTGCCAGCAAAGGATGGGGGCAGGATGACTCTGGGGCCAACGTCCTGACTTTC. Protein: CASKGWGQDDSGANVLTF.